This TCR beta chain stems from a study of T cell repertoires in cytomegalovirus infection. Turning to the study itself: The study used recently identified HLA-C-restricted and well-studied HLA-B-restricted CMV epitopes. Public signatures in TCR beta pointed to CMV infection and matching HLA type.

TCRdb passed the reads through MiXCR, listing each CDR3 protein once. The table lists around 47,000 distinct CDR3 sequences, 20% of them singletons, with about four fifths in the top ten. Many counts were recorded for this clonotype. Its target is unknown. Trimming cost V 5 bases and J 5 bases, with 12 bases left between them. Germline CDR1 and CDR2: DFQATT and SNEGSKA (reference sequence). The CDR3 is 12 residues long. The sequence was collected from a human donor in good health (CMV status not recorded). Some clones in this sample may be carry-over from other donors' samples. This rearrangement joins TRBV20-1 to TRBJ1-1, with D hard to call. The sequenced sample was CD8+ T cells from cultured PBMCs, obtained from culture after CMV antigen stimulation. The chain's CDR3 is CSAEVVGTEAFF. The CDR3 DNA follows: TGCAGTGCTGAGGTAGTAGGGACTGAAGCTTTCTTT.